This T cell receptor beta chain derives from a study of T cell repertoires and leukemia-associated antigens. Study-wide results and limits: V, J, VDJ and CDR3 counts did not differ significantly among groups. No direct test of specificity or function was done for expanded clones.

This CDR3 region has 17 residues. Per the germline V gene, CDR1 is SGHRS and CDR2 is YFSETQ. TCRdb fed the 5' RACE reads into MiXCR, producing one record per CDR3 protein. The sample includes more than 8,000 distinct CDR3 sequences, 43% seen only once; the top ten take approximately 60%. As for this clonotype: Antigen unknown. Germline is not matched at one junction end, which may reflect a read error.

CD3+ T cells were rested overnight without fetal bovine serum. The sequence came from a female donor in good health. The V gene is TRBV5-1, the J gene TRBJ1-2; weak D call: TRBD1 (6 bases). The material sequenced was CD3+ T cells sorted from blood and cultured. The CDR3 bases are TGCGCCAGCAGGTTGGCTCTTGGACAGAGAACTAACTATGGCTACACCTTC. This translates into CASRLALGQRTNYGYTF.